Presented here are 2 T cell receptor beta chains from one specimen sequenced in a study of Graves' ophthalmopathy and Graves' hyperthyroidism. For repertoire sequencing, the TCR beta CDR3 regions were amplified from RNA transcripts. The first round was an RT-PCR with HTBI primers, and the second round was a multiplex PCR. TCRdb itself ran the multiplex PCR reads through MiXCR, one entry per CDR3 protein. The sample has around 400,000 distinct CDR3 sequences; approximately 20% are singletons. The material sequenced was peripheral blood. The origin of the receptors is a young woman with Graves' ophthalmopathy.

This sequence joins TRBV6-1 and TRBJ1-2; no firm D call. The CDR3 has 13 residues. V lost 6 bases and J lost 2, with 10 bases in between. Germline assignment: CDR1 MNHNS and CDR2 SASEGT. As DNA, the CDR3 is TGTGCCAGCAGGCAGTTGACAAACTATGGCTACACCTTC. Its translation: CASRQLTNYGYTF.

In this sample, this clonotype turned up many times. V and J are TRBV9 and TRBJ2-7, with unresolved D. The CDR3 is made up of 14 amino acids. V lost 0 bases, J lost 3 bases, and 10 bases lay in between. Germline lookup yields CDR1 SGDLS and CDR2 YYNGEE. The CDR3 region is CASSVGTASYEQYF. Here the CDR3 DNA reads TGTGCCAGCAGCGTAGGAACAGCTAGCTACGAGCAGTACTTC. The full variable domain, with the rest looked up from reference TRBV9 and TRBJ2-7, is DSGVTQTPKHLITATGQRVTLRCSPRSGDLSVYWYQQSLDQGLQFLIQYYNGEERAKGNILERFSAQQFPDLHSELNLSSLELGDSALYFCASSVGTASYEQYFGPGTRLTVT.